This entry concerns a single T cell receptor beta chain. Assay: immunoSEQ multiplex PCR; the TCRdb copy retains only in-frame clones and omits some. The sample lists about 110,000 clones, 92% occurring once. This sample stems from a study of T cell responses to AZD1222 COVID-19 vaccine. The CDR3 consists of 16 residues. Per the germline V gene, CDR1 is SEHNR and CDR2 is FQNEAQ (reference sequence). Trimming cost V 3 bases and J 0 bases, with 12 bases left between them. This TCR was sampled from an adult in good health. Source: peripheral blood, taken on day 0 of AZD1222 vaccination. The J gene is TRBJ1-3, the V gene TRBV7-9; a weak D match, TRBD1 (5 bases). In nucleotides, the CDR3 is TGTGCCAGCAGCTTTTATGTACAGGCCTCTGGAAACACCATATATTTT. Its translation: CASSFYVQASGNTIYF.